The 9 T cell receptor beta chains in this list originate from one sample, sequenced in a study of brain T cells in children with intractable seizures. Sequencing was performed with immunoSEQ multiplex PCR; in TCRdb, only in-frame clones are kept and a portion is missing. The sample includes about 320,000 clones, 93% seen only once; the top ten take roughly 5.8%. Time point reported: blood from clinic visit 5 months post-surgery; TSC patient then seizure free. Sequences were derived from peripheral blood, sampled less than 6 months after surgery. The receptors stem from a boy under two years old with tuberous sclerosis and intractable seizures.

The chain uses TRBV19 and TRBJ1-1; TRBD1 might be the D (6 bases). The CDR3 sequence is 16 residues long. CDR1 LNHDA and CDR2 SQIVND come from the germline V gene (reference sequence). V was shortened by 7 bases and J by 0 bases, with 18 bases between the two germline ends. CDR3 loop: CASIHREYGMNTEAFF. CDR3 DNA sequence: TGTGCCAGTATCCACAGGGAATATGGGATGAACACTGAAGCTTTCTTT.

This chain joins TRBV6-5 and TRBJ2-7, with 7 bases aligning to TRBD1. The CDR3 loop spans 14 amino acids. The V gene end was trimmed by 7 bases and the J gene end by 6 bases; junction bases not matched to a gene: 12. Germline V CDR1 and CDR2: MNHEY, SVGAGI. The CDR3 region has the DNA TGTGCCAGCACAGACAGGGCCCGTGTGGGCGAGCAGTACTTC. Amino acid sequence: CASTDRARVGEQYF.

This clone was observed once. The chain couples TRBV28 to TRBJ2-1; TRBD1 agrees at 7 bases. After removal of 6 bases from V and 16 bases from J, the junction contained 12 bases not matched to a gene. This CDR3 has 12 amino acids. Germline CDR1 MDHEN, CDR2 SYDVKM. CDR3: CASSPGQASSFF. The CDR3 DNA is TGTGCCAGCAGCCCCGGACAGGCGAGTTCCTTCTTC.

This sequence joins TRBV7-9 and TRBJ2-5, with 10 bases fitting TRBD1. Germline V gene data show CDR1 as SEHNR and CDR2 as FQNEAQ (reference sequence). This CDR3 is 13 amino acids long. V trimming: 5 bases; J trimming: 5 bases; junction bases outside the gene matches: 2. The CDR3: CASSRTGGETQYF. CDR3 in DNA: TGTGCCAGCAGCAGGACAGGGGGGGAGACCCAGTACTTC. Combining the CDR3 with reference TRBV7-9 and TRBJ2-5 gives the whole variable domain DTGVSQNPRHKITKRGQNVTFRCDPISEHNRLYWYRQTLGQGPEFLTYFQNEAQLEKSRLLSDRFSAERPKGSFSTLEIQRTEQGDSAMYLCASSRTGGETQYFGPGTRLLVL.

As for this clone: The sample carries other DNA sequences with the same CDR3. The V gene is TRBV7-3, the J gene TRBJ2-1; D gene ambiguous. The V gene's germline CDR1 is SGHTA and CDR2 FQGTGA. Trimming removed 0 bases from V and 0 bases from J, with 6 bases in between. There are 15 residues in the CDR3. CDR3 sequence: CASSLTGSSYNEQFF. DNA for the CDR3: TGTGCCAGCAGCTTAACGGGCAGCTCCTACAATGAGCAGTTCTTC.

The chain recombines TRBV21-1 with TRBJ2-3. TRBV21-1 is tagged as a pseudogene. The CDR3 has 16 amino acids. The CDR3 loop reads CASSKVPARPSRTQYF. The CDR3 coding sequence is TGTGCCAGCAGCAAAGTCCCGGCCCGACCCTCCCGTACGCAGTATTTT.

V is TRBV7-9 and J is TRBJ1-2; D possibly corresponds to TRBD1 (6 bases). This CDR3 region has 13 residues. Germline lookup yields CDR1 SEHNR and CDR2 FQNEAQ (reference sequence). The V gene lost 4 bases and the J gene lost 0 bases, with 6 bases spanning the gap. This CDR3 reads CASSSGANYGYTF. In nucleotides, the CDR3 is TGTGCCAGCAGCTCAGGGGCTAACTATGGCTACACCTTC.

Of note for this clone: This sample includes further DNA sequences coding for the same CDR3. V gene TRBV6-6 combines with J gene TRBJ1-1; the D is unclear. The CDR3 is 13 amino acids. CDR1 is MNHNY and CDR2 is SVGAGI in the germline V gene (reference sequence). Trimming took 0 bases from V and 1 from J, leaving 3 bases between them. The DNA of the CDR3 is TGTGCCAGCAGTTACTCCCGGAACACTGAAGCTTTCTTT. Translating gives CASSYSRNTEAFF.

This clone has a single count. The CDR3 reads CASSPYSPGTLNTEAFF. CDR3 bases: TGTGCCAGCAGCCCATACTCCCCCGGGACGCTGAACACTGAAGCTTTCTTT. The genes are TRBV11-2 and TRBJ1-1; tentative D call: TRBD1 (5 bases). Germline V gene sequence: CDR1 SGHAT, CDR2 FQNNGV. The CDR3 extends over 17 amino acids. With 5 bases removed from V and 0 bases from J, the gap between germline ends came to 19 bases.